This TCR beta chain is drawn from a study of T cell responses to AZD1222 COVID-19 vaccine listed by TCRdb under 2021. Regarding the complete study: AZD1222 recipients given second doses at about 4 weeks or at about 12 weeks were pooled, since spike-specific TCR depth and breadth were not found to differ between the two schedules. TCR sequencing was performed for roughly 240 trial participants, of whom around 210 were given two doses of AZD1222 and approximately 26 were given two doses of MenACWY control vaccine. Enrollment into the trials was organized by age into subgroups of 18-55, 56-69 and 70-plus years, and those subgroups contained 148, 28 and 57 TCR-sequenced participants, respectively.

A note on this clone: Its cognate antigen has yet to be identified. The record has no base qualities; no much larger clone is one base away.

What the research found in general, with its limitations: Nearly half of unique spike-specific TCRs reportedly recognized epitopes outside regions mutated in the B.1.351 and B.1.1.7 variants. The 56-69-year group was small, and its depth increase did not reach significance, likely because of low power. Most participants were white British and females outnumbered males, and the authors suggested that clonal diversity may have been underestimated. Vaccine-associated CD4 TCRs spanned the whole spike protein, with dominant responses in regions 160-218 and 743-854. After two AZD1222 doses, spike-specific TCR breadth and depth were significantly higher than at day 0 and than in MenACWY recipients. Because no day 14 peak-response samples were available, the repertoires could be characterized only after the peak T cell response. Conclusions about previously exposed vaccinees are limited, since just a handful of AZD1222 recipients were seropositive for SARS-CoV-2 at baseline.

According to the germline V gene (reference sequence), CDR1 reads MNHEY and CDR2 reads SMNVEV. Relative to germline, V is missing 4 bases and J is missing 4 bases, with 3 bases of the junction outside any gene match. Spanning cysteine to phenylalanine, the CDR3 consists of 16 amino acids. Kept here is only the CDR3 DNA, which spans 48 bases and is read in frame from base 1. The CDR3 regions of human TCRbeta chains were analyzed by immunosequencing. In the authors' own workflow: TCRs in the repertoires were matched against a reference library of SARS-CoV-2-specific TCRs that had been generated with the MIRA antigen-specificity platform. Breadth was defined as the fraction of unique TCRs that were SARS-CoV-2-associated, and depth was defined as the fraction of total T cells that were SARS-CoV-2-associated. Using the MIRA data, each spike-specific TCR was assigned both to the spike region to which the TCR was reactive and to a CD4 or CD8 class. Log10-transformed breadth and depth values were compared by one-way ANOVA with Sidak's multiple comparisons tests. TCRdb re-hosts the immuneACCESS table, in-frame sequences only. Its copies lack some clones; in the studies checked, an unresolved V gene accounts for under half of them, and the cause for the rest is not known. That table furnishes V, J and clone size, whereas the DNA furnished D and trimming. A total of 150,000 to 200,000 clones appear in this sample, almost 95% of them only once. Of the sample, about 9.2% is held by the ten largest clones.

Read against the paper, the sample's time point label means: baseline before first vaccination. Vaccinee samples came from UK trials COV001 and COV002, including a single-blind randomized controlled phase 2/3 trial of AZD1222 (ChAdOx1 nCoV-19) in healthy adults. For TCRbeta chain sequencing, PBMC samples were collected from trial participants at day 0 and at day 28 after the second dose. The rearrangement combines TRBV27 with TRBJ2-3; 15 central bases correspond to TRBD2. This clonotype originated in an adult in good health. The sample here was peripheral blood, taken on day 0 of AZD1222 vaccination. This receptor has the CDR3 CASSSWTSGRADTQYF. The nucleotide sequence reads TGTGCCAGCAGTTCGTGGACTAGCGGGAGGGCAGATACGCAGTATTTT.